This T cell receptor beta chain was sequenced for a study of blood T cell repertoires in COVID-19. Study in general: The United States, Italy and Spain provided the acute and convalescent COVID-19 samples. PBMCs, B-cell-depleted T cells, or T cells were the source of the cDNA or gDNA that made up the material.

Original processing notes: Amplifying reference gene primers gave estimates of nucleated cell counts. Assay: immunoSEQ multiplex PCR; the TCRdb copy retains only in-frame clones and omits some. For V, J and clone size, that table is used; D and trimming come from the DNA. The data contain about 98,000 clones, 82% of them singletons. The germline gives CDR1 SGHAT, CDR2 FQNNGV. J was trimmed by 4 bases and V by 5 bases; bases with no gene match: 3. This CDR3 region has 14 residues. This rearrangement joins TRBV11-2 to TRBJ1-2; 11 nucleotides align to TRBD1. This receptor was identified in a man in his 70s with active or convalescent COVID-19. Sequenced sample: peripheral blood. In DNA form, the CDR3 reads TGTGCCAGCAGCCCCGGGACAGGGGGCTATGGCTACACCTTC. Protein: CASSPGTGGYGYTF.